This TCR beta chain was captured in a study of T cell repertoires in cytomegalovirus infection. Whole-study context: The authors used CMV epitopes that were HLA-C-restricted (recently identified) and HLA-B-restricted (well studied).

MiXCR, applied by TCRdb to the reads, yields one record per CDR3 protein. Here the sample spans fewer than 1,000,000 distinct CDR3 sequences, approximately 31% being singletons. The CDR3 contains 18 residues. Per germline, CDR1 MNHNS and CDR2 SASEGT. V lost 0 bases, J lost 1 base, and 16 bases lay in between. This clonotype was observed a handful of times. The antigen is undetermined. General study results and limits: Adding up the frequency of public TCR beta families identified people who carried CMV plus the relevant HLA.

The sample in question was cultured CD8+ T cells from PBMCs, obtained from culture after CMV antigen stimulation. The sequence was obtained from a human donor in good health (CMV status not recorded). Some clones in this sample may be carry-over from other donors' samples. The V call is TRBV6-1, the J call TRBJ1-5; D is possibly TRBD1 (6 bases). CDR3 coding DNA: TGTGCCAGCAGTGAAGCCGAGGGACAACTCCTGAGCAATCAGCCCCAGCATTTT. Amino acid sequence: CASSEAEGQLLSNQPQHF.